These 32 T cell receptor beta chains share one sample of origin, sequenced in a study of T-cell memory formation after mild COVID-19. TCRdb used MiXCR to reprocess the 5' RACE reads, holding one entry per CDR3 protein. The data hold roughly 350,000 distinct CDR3 sequences, with around 28% observed a single time. The sample taken for sequencing was PBMCs or a T cell subset sorted from them (not recorded which). The receptors come from an adult woman who had mild COVID-19 (a few samples of this study predate the infection). Cell type and time point are not known.

The V gene is TRBV24-1, the J gene TRBJ2-1; 11 nucleotides agree with TRBD1. Germline assignment: CDR1 KGHDR and CDR2 SFDVKD. Trimming at V came to 3 bases and at J to 7 bases, leaving 10 bases not matched to a gene. This CDR3 is built from 17 residues. CDR3 in DNA: TGTGCCACCAGTGATCCTCGGCGGACAGGGGGCAGGAATGAGCAGTTCTTC. Amino acid sequence: CATSDPRRTGGRNEQFF.

V gene TRBV4-3 combines with J gene TRBJ2-1; 10 nucleotides line up with TRBD2. Germline lookup yields CDR1 LGHNA and CDR2 YSLEER. Losses at the gene ends were 4 bases for V and 4 bases for J; bases not matched to a gene: 7. CDR3 length: 16 residues. The CDR3 loop is CASSLNLAGAYNEQFF. DNA for the CDR3: TGCGCCAGCAGCCTAAACCTAGCGGGAGCTTACAATGAGCAGTTCTTC.

This clonotype was detected a few times. This chain links TRBV7-8 with TRBJ1-4, with D maybe TRBD1 (5 bases). The CDR3 extends over 17 amino acids. Germline CDR1 SGHVS, CDR2 FQNEAQ. V was trimmed by 5 bases and J by 0 bases, leaving 16 bases between them. The CDR3 sequence: CASSPSRVLTTNEKLFF. CDR3 sequence (DNA): TGTGCCAGCAGCCCTTCCAGGGTTCTCACAACTAATGAAAAACTGTTTTTT.

The rearrangement uses TRBV5-1 and TRBJ1-3, with a tentative D call TRBD1 (5 bases). Looked up from germline, CDR1 is SGHRS and CDR2 is YFSETQ. The ends were cut back, 0 bases at V and 7 bases at J, with 11 bases in the middle. The CDR3 length is 14 residues. The CDR3 DNA reads TGCGCCAGCAGCTTGGAGGCAGGGTTGAACACCATATATTTT. This gives the protein CASSLEAGLNTIYF.

This clonotype was recorded a few times. The chain has TRBV19 and TRBJ2-7, with D maybe TRBD2 (7 bases). V lost 3 bases, J lost 3 bases, and 21 bases lay in between. The CDR3 extends over 17 amino acids. Germline CDR1 is LNHDA and CDR2 is SQIVND (reference sequence). The DNA for the CDR3 is TGTGCCAGTAGTATTAGCGTGGGGGCAGGGGAGGGCTACGAGCAGTACTTC. This translates into CASSISVGAGEGYEQYF.

This chain uses TRBV5-6 with TRBJ1-1; D perhaps matches TRBD1 (5 bases). The CDR3 contains 15 residues. Deletions cut 3 bases from V and 4 bases from J, with 16 bases between. CDR1 is SGHDT, CDR2 YYEEEE, per germline. For the CDR3, the DNA is TGTGCCAGCAGCTCAGGGTATGCTATCAGCACTGAAGCTTTCTTT. The encoded protein is CASSSGYAISTEAFF.

This clonotype has more than one count but fewer than ten. This chain connects TRBV5-1 to TRBJ2-4; perhaps TRBD1 as D (5 bases). V shed 4 bases and J shed 0 bases, with 11 bases lying between them. CDR1 SGHRS and CDR2 YFSETQ come from the germline V gene. There are 15 residues in the CDR3. This CDR3 reads CASSRQPEAKNIQYF. The CDR3 bases are TGCGCCAGCAGCCGACAGCCTGAAGCCAAAAACATTCAGTACTTC.

This clonotype was seen only a few times. The V call is TRBV2, the J call TRBJ2-5; 12 bases fit TRBD2. Germline assignment: CDR1 SNHLY and CDR2 FYNNEI. The V gene end was trimmed by 11 bases and the J gene end by 9 bases; junction bases not matched to a gene: 7. The CDR3 contains 12 residues. Here the CDR3 reads CAGRLAGASQYF. The CDR3 DNA sequence: TGTGCCGGGCGACTAGCGGGGGCGTCCCAGTACTTC.

The V call is TRBV4-1, the J call TRBJ2-3; unclear D gene. Germline CDR1 is MGHRA and CDR2 is YSYEKL. Trimming took 3 bases from V and 4 from J, leaving 5 bases between them. This CDR3 has 12 residues. CDR3 sequence: CASSHSPDTQYF. DNA for the CDR3: TGCGCCAGCAGCCATAGTCCAGATACGCAGTATTTT.

J is TRBJ2-5 and V is TRBV15, with 10 positions matching TRBD2. V shed 0 bases, J shed 7 bases, and the junction held 8 bases outside the gene matches. CDR3 length: 16 amino acids. Germline values: CDR1 LNHNV, CDR2 YYDKDF (reference sequence). This CDR3 reads CATSRERLAGVGTQYF. In nucleotides, the CDR3 is TGTGCCACCAGCAGAGAGCGACTAGCGGGCGTGGGGACCCAGTACTTC. Full variable domain (remainder filled in from reference TRBV15 and TRBJ2-5): DAMVIQNPRYQVTQFGKPVTLSCSQTLNHNVMYWYQQKSSQAPKLLFHYYDKDFNNEADTPDNFQSRRPNTSFCFLDIRSPGLGDTAMYLCATSRERLAGVGTQYFGPGTRLLVL.

The V call is TRBV12-3 or TRBV12-4, the J call TRBJ1-1, with 8 positions matching TRBD1. V dropped 7 bases and J dropped 0; count of bases not matched to a gene: 7. CDR3 size: 15 residues. CDR3 in DNA: TGTGCCAGCACCCCATCGGGACAGGTGAACACTGAAGCTTTCTTT. As protein: CASTPSGQVNTEAFF.

V is TRBV20-1 and J is TRBJ1-2; weak D call: TRBD1 (6 bases). The CDR3 is 13 amino acids. The germline CDR1 and CDR2 sequences are DFQATT and SNEGSKA (reference sequence). The V end lost 6 bases, the J end lost 2 bases, and 13 bases lay between the germline ends. CDR3 amino acids: CSATVGGNYGYTF. CDR3 DNA: TGCAGTGCCACTGTAGGGGGGAACTATGGCTACACCTTC.

V gene TRBV5-4 combines with J gene TRBJ2-7, with 10 bases that match TRBD1. The CDR3 runs to 15 residues. Per germline, CDR1 SGHNT and CDR2 YYREEE (reference sequence). Trimming at V came to 2 bases and at J to 3 bases, leaving 5 bases not matched to a gene. This chain's CDR3 is CASSFRDRGRYEQYF. CDR3 nucleotide sequence: TGTGCCAGCAGCTTCCGCGACAGGGGGCGCTACGAGCAGTACTTC. The full variable domain, completed using reference TRBV5-4 and TRBJ2-7, is ETGVTQSPTHLIKTRGQQVTLRCSSQSGHNTVSWYQQALGQGPQFIFQYYREEENGRGNFPPRFSGLQFPNYSSELNVNALELDDSALYLCASSFRDRGRYEQYFGPGTRLTVT.

This clonotype was seen repeatedly, ten times or more. The CDR3 loop is CASSLVTSGPNYEQYF. In DNA, the CDR3 is TGTGCCAGCAGCTTAGTTACTAGCGGACCCAACTACGAGCAGTACTTC. V is TRBV11-2 and J is TRBJ2-7, with TRBD2 matching over 8 bases. With V trimmed by 1 base and J by 3 bases, 8 bases remained unmatched. In germline, CDR1 is SGHAT, CDR2 FQNNGV. The CDR3 totals 16 residues.

The chain employs TRBV11-2 and TRBJ2-1; 11 bases are a match to TRBD2. CDR3 length: 15 amino acids. Germline V gives CDR1 SGHAT, CDR2 FQNNGV. J gave up 3 bases and V 5 bases, and 3 bases lay outside the gene matches. CDR3 region: CASSVTSGSYNEQFF. The CDR3, as DNA: TGTGCCAGCAGCGTAACTAGCGGGAGCTACAATGAGCAGTTCTTC.

The chain links TRBV2 to TRBJ2-1; 8 positions match TRBD2. J was trimmed by 10 bases and V by 0 bases; bases with no gene match: 11. This CDR3 spans 16 amino acids. Germline CDR1 reads SNHLY; CDR2 reads FYNNEI. CDR3 bases: TGTGCCAGCAGTGAAGCGCCGGGACTAGGGACCACGGAGCAGTTCTTC. Translating it yields CASSEAPGLGTTEQFF.

The table lists this clonotype with a few counts. The chain uses TRBV6-5 and TRBJ2-2; D call uncertain. This CDR3 region has 12 residues. V was cut by 4 bases and J by 7 bases, with 7 bases left in between. Germline V gene lookup returns CDR1 MNHEY and CDR2 SVGAGI. This chain's CDR3 is CASSSPLGELFF. The CDR3 nucleotides read TGTGCCAGCAGTTCCCCCCTCGGGGAGCTGTTTTTT.

This clonotype occurred a few times. The chain carries TRBV7-6 and TRBJ2-5; D is possibly TRBD1 (6 bases). The CDR3 is 15 residues long. Per the germline V gene, CDR1 is SGHVS and CDR2 is FNYEAQ. The V end was cut by 3 bases, the J end by 4 bases, with 15 bases between. The CDR3 here is CASSFTTGFRETQYF. The CDR3 DNA sequence: TGTGCCAGCAGCTTTACTACAGGGTTTCGAGAGACCCAGTACTTC. Combining the CDR3 with reference TRBV7-6 and TRBJ2-5 gives the whole variable domain GAGVSQSPRYKVTKRGQDVALRCDPISGHVSLYWYRQALGQGPEFLTYFNYEAQQDKSGLPNDRFSAERPEGSISTLTIQRTEQRDSAMYRCASSFTTGFRETQYFGPGTRLLVL.

The chain combines TRBV9 with TRBJ2-1, with 7 positions matching TRBD2. CDR3 size: 13 residues. Per the germline V gene, CDR1 is SGDLS and CDR2 is YYNGEE. J gave up 8 bases and V 7 bases, and 9 bases lay outside the gene matches. This CDR3 reads CASQREVGDEQFF. DNA for the CDR3: TGTGCCAGCCAACGGGAGGTGGGCGATGAGCAGTTCTTC.

J is TRBJ2-3 and V is TRBV28, with D possibly TRBD1 on 5 matching bases. This CDR3 is built from 14 residues. The germline gives CDR1 MDHEN, CDR2 SYDVKM. Trimming stripped 5 bases from V and 0 bases from J, with 9 bases between. This CDR3 is CASSPRQSTDTQYF. The CDR3 DNA is TGTGCCAGCAGTCCTCGACAGAGCACAGATACGCAGTATTTT. The full variable domain, in which reference TRBV28 and TRBJ2-3 provide the parts outside the CDR3, is DVKVTQSSRYLVKRTGEKVFLECVQDMDHENMFWYRQDPGLGLRLIYFSYDVKMKEKGDIPEGYSVSREKKERFSLILESASTNQTSMYLCASSPRQSTDTQYFGPGTRLTVL.

This clonotype came up a few times. The chain uses TRBV9 and TRBJ2-7; perhaps TRBD2 as D (6 bases). Germline V gene lookup returns CDR1 SGDLS and CDR2 YYNGEE. This CDR3 contains 13 residues. Trimming removed 2 bases at V and 5 bases at J, with 11 bases between. CDR3 in amino acids: CASSVGSSDEQYF. The CDR3 DNA is TGTGCCAGCAGCGTCGGGTCTAGCGACGAGCAGTACTTC.

The genes are TRBV2 and TRBJ2-7; a weak D match, TRBD1 (6 bases). V was shortened by 3 bases and J by 2 bases, with 11 bases between the two germline ends. The germline gives CDR1 SNHLY, CDR2 FYNNEI. This CDR3 spans 14 amino acids. CDR3 sequence reads: CASSDWTVPYEQYF. The CDR3 DNA reads TGTGCCAGCAGTGACTGGACAGTTCCCTACGAGCAGTACTTC. The entire variable domain, with the rest obtained from reference TRBV2 and TRBJ2-7, is as follows: EPEVTQTPSHQVTQMGQEVILRCVPISNHLYFYWYRQILGQKVEFLVSFYNNEISEKSEIFDDQFSVERPDGSNFTLKIRSTKLEDSAMYFCASSDWTVPYEQYFGPGTRLTVT.

This clonotype was picked up a small number of times. The rearrangement joins TRBV12-3 or TRBV12-4 to TRBJ1-2, with a possible D match to TRBD1 (6 bases). Trimming removed 4 bases from V and 6 bases from J, with 15 bases in between. The CDR3 totals 14 residues. CDR3 sequence (DNA): TGTGCCAGCAGTTGGTTCGGGGGGCCTGATGGCTACACCTTC. Amino acids: CASSWFGGPDGYTF.

V usage is TRBV10-3 and J usage is TRBJ2-7; D is perhaps TRBD1 (6 bases). The CDR3 runs 12 residues. Germline CDR1 ENHRY, CDR2 SYGVKD. V was clipped by 9 bases and J by 1 base, with 10 bases between them. The CDR3 sequence is CAITDSSYEQYF. The CDR3 DNA sequence: TGTGCCATTACGGACAGTTCCTACGAGCAGTACTTC.

This rearrangement joins TRBV4-2 to TRBJ2-3; 12 bases agree with TRBD2. Per the germline V gene, CDR1 is LGHNA and CDR2 is YNFKEQ. CDR3 size: 17 residues. V dropped 0 bases and J dropped 6; count of bases not matched to a gene: 7. CDR3 residues: CASSQDPGLAGGDTQYF. The CDR3 DNA reads TGTGCCAGCAGCCAAGATCCGGGGCTAGCGGGAGGGGATACGCAGTATTTT.

The chain couples TRBV12-3 or TRBV12-4 to TRBJ2-6, with D possibly being TRBD2 (5 bases). V lost 4 bases and J 1 base, leaving 8 bases between the germline ends. This CDR3 spans 15 amino acids. CDR3 nucleotides: TGTGCCAGCAGTTGGACGGGATCTGGGGCCAACGTCCTGACTTTC. Encoded protein: CASSWTGSGANVLTF.

This sequence joins TRBV5-1 and TRBJ1-1; 9 positions match TRBD1. J gave up 1 base and V 0 bases, and 7 bases lay outside the gene matches. The germline V gene encodes CDR1 SGHRS and CDR2 YFSETQ. This CDR3 has 17 amino acids. The CDR3 nucleotides read TGCGCCAGCAGCTTGGCGACAGGGGGAAGAGGGAACACTGAAGCTTTCTTT. As protein: CASSLATGGRGNTEAFF.

This clonotype was detected a few times. The CDR3 is CASREGQSRVHQPQHF. In nucleotides, the CDR3 is TGTGCCAGCAGGGAGGGACAGTCTAGGGTCCATCAGCCCCAGCATTTT. The chain couples TRBV28 to TRBJ1-5, with 7 bases lining up with TRBD1. The germline V gene encodes CDR1 MDHEN and CDR2 SYDVKM. This CDR3 region has 16 residues. V lost 6 bases, J lost 5 bases, and 13 bases stayed unmatched.

The chain employs TRBV24-1 and TRBJ1-5, with D possibly matching TRBD1 (5 bases). The CDR3 is 16 amino acids. Deletions cut 4 bases from V and 0 bases from J, with 12 bases between. Germline V lookup: CDR1 KGHDR, CDR2 SFDVKD. The CDR3 sequence: CATSETGPYSNQPQHF. In DNA, the CDR3 is TGTGCCACCAGTGAGACGGGACCTTATAGCAATCAGCCCCAGCATTTT.

The chain uses TRBV20-1 and TRBJ2-3; 7 bases line up with TRBD2. The CDR3 is made up of 12 amino acids. Germline V CDR1 and CDR2: DFQATT, SNEGSKA (reference sequence). CDR3 DNA: TGCAGCCGAGGGACTAACACAGATACGCAGTATTTT. Amino acid sequence: CSRGTNTDTQYF.

The table lists this clonotype with a few counts. The V call is TRBV6-2 or TRBV6-3, the J call TRBJ2-7; 10 bases are shared with TRBD2. Trimming took 0 bases from V and 1 from J; bases not matched to a gene: 0. The CDR3 runs 15 residues. Germline V CDR1 and CDR2: MNHEY, SVGEGT. The CDR3 loop is CASSYSGLASYEQYF. DNA of the CDR3: TGTGCCAGCAGTTACTCGGGACTAGCGTCCTACGAGCAGTACTTC.

This clonotype showed up just once. The chain joins TRBV7-9 to TRBJ1-6, with D possibly matching TRBD1 (6 bases). Germline CDR1 is SEHNR and CDR2 is FQNEAQ (reference sequence). The CDR3 consists of 14 residues. Trimming removed 4 bases from V and 4 bases from J, with 8 bases in between. CDR3 sequence (DNA): TGTGCCAGCAGCTGGGGGGCATATAATTCACCCCTCCACTTT. It specifies CASSWGAYNSPLHF.